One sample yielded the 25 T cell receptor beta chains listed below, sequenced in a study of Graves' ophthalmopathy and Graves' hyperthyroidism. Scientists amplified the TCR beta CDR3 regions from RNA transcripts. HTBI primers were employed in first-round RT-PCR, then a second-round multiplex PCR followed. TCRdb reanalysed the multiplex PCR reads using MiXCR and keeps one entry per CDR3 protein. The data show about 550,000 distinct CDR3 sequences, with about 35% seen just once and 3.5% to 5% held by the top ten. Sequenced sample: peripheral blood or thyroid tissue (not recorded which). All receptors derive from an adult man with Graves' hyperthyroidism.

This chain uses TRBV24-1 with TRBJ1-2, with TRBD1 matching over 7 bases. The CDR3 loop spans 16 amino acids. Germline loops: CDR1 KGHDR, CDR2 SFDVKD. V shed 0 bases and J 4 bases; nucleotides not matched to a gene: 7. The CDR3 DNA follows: TGTGCCACCAGTGATTTGCAAGTAGGGGGCGTCTATGGCTACACCTTC. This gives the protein CATSDLQVGGVYGYTF.

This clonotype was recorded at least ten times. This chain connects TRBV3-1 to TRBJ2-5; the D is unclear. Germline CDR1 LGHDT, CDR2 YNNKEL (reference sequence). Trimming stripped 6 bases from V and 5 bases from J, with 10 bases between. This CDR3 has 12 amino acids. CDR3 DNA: TGTGCCAGCAGACTACAACATGAGACCCAGTACTTC. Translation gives CASRLQHETQYF.

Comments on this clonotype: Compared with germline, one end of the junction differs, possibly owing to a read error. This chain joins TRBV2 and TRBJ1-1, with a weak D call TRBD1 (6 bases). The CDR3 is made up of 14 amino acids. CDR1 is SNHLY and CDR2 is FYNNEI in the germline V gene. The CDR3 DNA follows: TGTGCCAGCAGTGAAGATGGACAGAACCCTGAAGCTTTCTTT. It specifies CASSEDGQNPEAFF.

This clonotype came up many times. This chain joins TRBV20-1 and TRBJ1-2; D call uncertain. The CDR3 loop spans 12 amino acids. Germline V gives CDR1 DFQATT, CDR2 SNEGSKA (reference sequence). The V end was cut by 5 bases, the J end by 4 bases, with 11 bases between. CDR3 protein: CSAPDTIYGYTF. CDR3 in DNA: TGCAGTGCTCCCGACACAATCTATGGCTACACCTTC.

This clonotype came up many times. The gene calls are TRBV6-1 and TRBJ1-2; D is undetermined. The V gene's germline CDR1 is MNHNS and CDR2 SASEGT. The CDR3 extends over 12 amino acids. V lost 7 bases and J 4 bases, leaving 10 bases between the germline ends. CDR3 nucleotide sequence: TGTGCCAGCATTCGGGAGAGCTATGGCTACACCTTC. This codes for CASIRESYGYTF.

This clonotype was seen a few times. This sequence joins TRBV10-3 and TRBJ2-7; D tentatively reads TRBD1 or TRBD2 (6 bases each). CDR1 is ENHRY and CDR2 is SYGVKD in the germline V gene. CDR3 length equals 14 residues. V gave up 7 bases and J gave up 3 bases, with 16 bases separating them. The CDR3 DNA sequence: TGTGCCATCAAGGAAGGGGGGTCTAACTACGAGCAGTACTTC. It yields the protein CAIKEGGSNYEQYF.

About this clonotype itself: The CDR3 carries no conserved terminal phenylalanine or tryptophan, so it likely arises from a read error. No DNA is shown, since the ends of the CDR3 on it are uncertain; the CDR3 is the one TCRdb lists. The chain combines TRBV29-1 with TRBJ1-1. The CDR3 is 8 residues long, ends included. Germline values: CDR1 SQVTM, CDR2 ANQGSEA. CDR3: CSVEDEEA.

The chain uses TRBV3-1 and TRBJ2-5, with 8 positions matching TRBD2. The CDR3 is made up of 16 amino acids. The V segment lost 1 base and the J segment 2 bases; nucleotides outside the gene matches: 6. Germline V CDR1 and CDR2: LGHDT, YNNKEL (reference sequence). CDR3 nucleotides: TGTGCCAGCAGCCAAGGGCTAGCGGGCCAACAAGAGACCCAGTACTTC. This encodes CASSQGLAGQQETQYF.

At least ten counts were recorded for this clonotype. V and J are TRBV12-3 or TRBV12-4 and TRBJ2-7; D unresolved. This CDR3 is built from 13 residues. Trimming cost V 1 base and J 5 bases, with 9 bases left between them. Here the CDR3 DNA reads TGTGCCAGCAGTTTAGGGGTTGGTAACGAGCAGTACTTC. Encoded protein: CASSLGVGNEQYF.

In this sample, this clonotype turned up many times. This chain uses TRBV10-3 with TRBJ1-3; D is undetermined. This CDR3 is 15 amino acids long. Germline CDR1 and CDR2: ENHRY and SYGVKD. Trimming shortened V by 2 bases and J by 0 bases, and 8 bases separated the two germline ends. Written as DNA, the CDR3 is TGTGCCATCAGTGAGCCAGGAATCTCTGGAAACACCATATATTTT. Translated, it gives CAISEPGISGNTIYF.

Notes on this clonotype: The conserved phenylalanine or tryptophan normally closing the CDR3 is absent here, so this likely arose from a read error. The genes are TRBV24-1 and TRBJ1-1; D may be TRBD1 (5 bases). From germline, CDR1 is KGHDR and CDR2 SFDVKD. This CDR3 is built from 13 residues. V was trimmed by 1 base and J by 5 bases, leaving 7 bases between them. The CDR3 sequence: CATSDLKGTEAFL. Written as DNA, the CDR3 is TGTGCCACCAGTGATTTAAAGGGGACTGAAGCTTTCTTA.

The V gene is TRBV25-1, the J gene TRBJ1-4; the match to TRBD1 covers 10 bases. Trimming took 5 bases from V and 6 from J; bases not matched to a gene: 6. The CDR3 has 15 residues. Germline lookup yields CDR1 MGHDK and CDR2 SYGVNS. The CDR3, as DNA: TGTGCCAGCAGTCGGACAGGGGGGCGTCATGAAAAACTGTTTTTT. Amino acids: CASSRTGGRHEKLFF. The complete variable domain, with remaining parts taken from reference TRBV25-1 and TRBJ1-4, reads EADIYQTPRYLVIGTGKKITLECSQTMGHDKMYWYQQDPGMELHLIHYSYGVNSTEKGDLSSESTVSRIRTEHFPLTLESARPSHTSQYLCASSRTGGRHEKLFFGSGTQLSVL.

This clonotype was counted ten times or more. The CDR3 DNA sequence: TGTGCCAGCAAGCAGGACAGGGCGCCCGACGAGCAGTACTTC. It translates to CASKQDRAPDEQYF. The chain couples TRBV6-6 to TRBJ2-7, with 8 positions matching TRBD1. The CDR3 extends over 14 amino acids. V lost 7 bases and J lost 5; bases outside the gene matches: 10. The germline V gene has CDR1 MNHNY and CDR2 SVGAGI (reference sequence).

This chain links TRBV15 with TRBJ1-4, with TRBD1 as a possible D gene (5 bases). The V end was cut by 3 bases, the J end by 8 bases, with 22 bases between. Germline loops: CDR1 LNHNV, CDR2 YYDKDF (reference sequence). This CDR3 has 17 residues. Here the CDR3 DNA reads TGTGCCACCAGCAGTTCCGGGCAGCCGGGGCAGAGGGAAAAACTGTTTTTT. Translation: CATSSSGQPGQREKLFF.

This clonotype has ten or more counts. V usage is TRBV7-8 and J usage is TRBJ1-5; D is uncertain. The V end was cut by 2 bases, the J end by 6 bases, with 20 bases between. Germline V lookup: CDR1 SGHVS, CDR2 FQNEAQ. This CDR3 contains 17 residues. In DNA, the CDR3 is TGTGCCAGCAGCTTATCGGGCTTCCGGGCTAGAGTTCAGCCCCAGCATTTT. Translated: CASSLSGFRARVQPQHF. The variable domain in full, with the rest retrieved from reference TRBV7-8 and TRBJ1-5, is GAGVSQSPRYKVAKRGQDVALRCDPISGHVSLFWYQQALGQGPEFLTYFQNEAQLDKSGLPSDRFFAERPEGSVSTLKIQRTQQEDSAVYLCASSLSGFRARVQPQHFGDGTRLSIL.

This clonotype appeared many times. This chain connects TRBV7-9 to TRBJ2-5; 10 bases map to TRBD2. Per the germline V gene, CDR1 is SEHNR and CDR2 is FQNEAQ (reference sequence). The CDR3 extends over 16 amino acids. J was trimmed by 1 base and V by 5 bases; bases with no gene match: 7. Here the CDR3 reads CASSPGLAELQETQYF. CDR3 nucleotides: TGTGCCAGCAGCCCCGGACTAGCGGAACTCCAAGAGACCCAGTACTTC.

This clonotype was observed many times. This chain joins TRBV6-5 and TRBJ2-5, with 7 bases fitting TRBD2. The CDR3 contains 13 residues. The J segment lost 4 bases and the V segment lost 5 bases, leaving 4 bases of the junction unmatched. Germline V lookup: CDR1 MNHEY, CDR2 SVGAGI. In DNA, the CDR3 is TGTGCCAGCAGTGGTACTAGCGCAGAGACCCAGTACTTC. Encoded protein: CASSGTSAETQYF.

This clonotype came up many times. The chain's CDR3 is CASSLYRVPANYGYTF. In DNA, the CDR3 is TGTGCCAGCAGTTTATACAGGGTTCCAGCTAACTATGGCTACACCTTC. The J gene is TRBJ1-2, the V gene TRBV12-3 or TRBV12-4; perhaps TRBD1 as D (6 bases). The V end lost 2 bases, the J end lost 0 bases, and 13 bases lay between the germline ends. The CDR3 covers 16 residues.

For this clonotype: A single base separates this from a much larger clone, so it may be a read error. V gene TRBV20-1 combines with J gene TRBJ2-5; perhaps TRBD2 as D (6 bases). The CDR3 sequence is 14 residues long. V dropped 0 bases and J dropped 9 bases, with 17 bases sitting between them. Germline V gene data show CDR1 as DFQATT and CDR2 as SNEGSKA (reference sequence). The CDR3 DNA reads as TGCAGTGCTAGAGATCCGGAGGACTGGGAGGCCCAGTACTTC. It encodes CSARDPEDWEAQYF.

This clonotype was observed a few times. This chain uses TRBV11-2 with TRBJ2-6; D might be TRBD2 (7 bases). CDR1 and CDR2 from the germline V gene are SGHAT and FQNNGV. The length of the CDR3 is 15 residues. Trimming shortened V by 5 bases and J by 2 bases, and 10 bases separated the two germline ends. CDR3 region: CASSRGAAGANVLTF. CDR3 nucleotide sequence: TGTGCCAGCAGCCGGGGGGCTGCTGGGGCCAACGTCCTGACTTTC. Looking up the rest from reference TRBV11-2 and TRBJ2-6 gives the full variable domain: EAGVAQSPRYKIIEKRQSVAFWCNPISGHATLYWYQQILGQGPKLLIQFQNNGVVDDSQLPKDRFSAERLKGVDSTLKIQPAKLEDSAVYLCASSRGAAGANVLTFGAGSRLTVL.

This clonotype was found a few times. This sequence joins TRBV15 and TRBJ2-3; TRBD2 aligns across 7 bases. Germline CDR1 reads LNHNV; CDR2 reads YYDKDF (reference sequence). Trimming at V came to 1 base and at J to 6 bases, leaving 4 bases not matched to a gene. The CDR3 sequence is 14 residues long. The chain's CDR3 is CATSRGGGQDTQYF. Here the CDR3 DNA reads TGTGCCACCAGCAGAGGGGGGGGTCAGGATACGCAGTATTTT.

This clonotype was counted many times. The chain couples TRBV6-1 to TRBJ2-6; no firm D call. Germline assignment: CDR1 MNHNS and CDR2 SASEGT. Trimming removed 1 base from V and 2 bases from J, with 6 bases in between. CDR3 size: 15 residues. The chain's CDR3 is CASSEEGAGANVLTF. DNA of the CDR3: TGTGCCAGCAGTGAAGAGGGTGCTGGGGCCAACGTCCTGACTTTC.

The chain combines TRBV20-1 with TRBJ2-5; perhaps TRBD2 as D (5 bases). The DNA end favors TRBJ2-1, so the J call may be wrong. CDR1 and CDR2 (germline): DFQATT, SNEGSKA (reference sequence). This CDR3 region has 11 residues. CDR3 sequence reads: CSADARGIQFF. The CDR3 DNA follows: TGCAGTGCCGACGCTCGAGGGATTCAGTTCTTC.

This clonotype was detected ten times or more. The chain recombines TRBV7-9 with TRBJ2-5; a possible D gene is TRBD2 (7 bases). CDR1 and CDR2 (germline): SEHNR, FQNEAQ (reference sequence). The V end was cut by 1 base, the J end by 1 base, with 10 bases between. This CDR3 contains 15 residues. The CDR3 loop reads CASSLGAGAQETQYF. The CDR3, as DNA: TGTGCCAGCAGCTTAGGGGCGGGGGCCCAAGAGACCCAGTACTTC. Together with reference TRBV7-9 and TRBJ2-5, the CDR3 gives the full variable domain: DTGVSQNPRHKITKRGQNVTFRCDPISEHNRLYWYRQTLGQGPEFLTYFQNEAQLEKSRLLSDRFSAERPKGSFSTLEIQRTEQGDSAMYLCASSLGAGAQETQYFGPGTRLLVL.

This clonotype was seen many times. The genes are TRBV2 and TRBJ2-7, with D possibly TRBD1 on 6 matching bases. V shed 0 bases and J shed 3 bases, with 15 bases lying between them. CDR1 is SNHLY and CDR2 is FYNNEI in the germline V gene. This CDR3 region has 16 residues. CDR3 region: CASSEALSGVSYEQYF. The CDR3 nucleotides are TGTGCCAGCAGTGAAGCGTTGTCAGGGGTAAGCTACGAGCAGTACTTC.